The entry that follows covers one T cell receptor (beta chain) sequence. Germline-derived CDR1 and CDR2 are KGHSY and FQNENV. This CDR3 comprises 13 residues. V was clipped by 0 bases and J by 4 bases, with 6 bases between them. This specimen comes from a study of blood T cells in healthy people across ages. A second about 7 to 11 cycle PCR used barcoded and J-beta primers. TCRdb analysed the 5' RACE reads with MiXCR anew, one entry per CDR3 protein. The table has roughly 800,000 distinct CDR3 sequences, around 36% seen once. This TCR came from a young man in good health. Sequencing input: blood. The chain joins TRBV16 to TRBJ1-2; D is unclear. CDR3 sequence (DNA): TGTGCCAGCAGCCAATCCGGCCTCTATGGCTACACCTTC. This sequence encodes CASSQSGLYGYTF.